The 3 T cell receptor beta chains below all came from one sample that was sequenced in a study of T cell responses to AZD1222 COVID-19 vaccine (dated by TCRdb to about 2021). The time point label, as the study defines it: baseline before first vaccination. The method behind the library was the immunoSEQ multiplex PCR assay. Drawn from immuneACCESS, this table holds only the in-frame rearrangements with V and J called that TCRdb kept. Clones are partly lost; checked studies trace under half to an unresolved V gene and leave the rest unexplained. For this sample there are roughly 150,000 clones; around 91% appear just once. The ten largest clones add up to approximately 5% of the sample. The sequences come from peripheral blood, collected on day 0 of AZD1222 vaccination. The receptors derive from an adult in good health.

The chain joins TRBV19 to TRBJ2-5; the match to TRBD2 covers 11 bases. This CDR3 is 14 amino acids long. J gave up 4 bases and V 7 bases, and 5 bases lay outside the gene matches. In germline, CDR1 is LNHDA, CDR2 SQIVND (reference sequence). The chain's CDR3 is CASNPGLAVETQYF. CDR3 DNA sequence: TGTGCCAGTAACCCGGGACTAGCGGTAGAGACCCAGTACTTC.

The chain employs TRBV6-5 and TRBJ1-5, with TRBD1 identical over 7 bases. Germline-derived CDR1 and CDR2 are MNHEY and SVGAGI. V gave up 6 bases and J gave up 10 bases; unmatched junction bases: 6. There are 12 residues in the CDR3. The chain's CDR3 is CASSANRGPQHF. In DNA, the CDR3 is TGTGCCAGCAGCGCCAACAGGGGCCCCCAGCATTTT.

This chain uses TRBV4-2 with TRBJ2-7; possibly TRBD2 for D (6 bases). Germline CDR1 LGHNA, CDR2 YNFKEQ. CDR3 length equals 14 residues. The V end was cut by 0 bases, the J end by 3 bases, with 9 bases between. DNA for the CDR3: TGTGCCAGCAGCCAAGATAGGGACTTCTACGAGCAGTACTTC. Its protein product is CASSQDRDFYEQYF.